The sequence of this T cell receptor (beta chain) was determined in a study of human T cells and chemical hapten exposure. As for time point: pre-sensitization, week 0. The treatment is: therapeutic diphenylcyclopropenone sensitization with weekly scalp DPC. Researchers extracted total RNA from unfractionated whole blood. The CDR3 totals 15 residues. Germline V CDR1 and CDR2: SGHTA, FQGTGA. V gave up 2 bases and J gave up 4 bases; unmatched junction bases: 3. The library put unique molecular identifiers onto individual cDNA molecules. TCRdb fed the RACE reads into MiXCR, producing one record per CDR3 protein. Of about 51,000 distinct CDR3 sequences in the sample, about a tenth were seen once.

The source material was whole blood, sampled in connection with sensitization to the hapten diphenylcyclopropenone (DPC). The receptor was derived from a woman in her thirties or forties with alopecia areata. Some clones in this sample may be carry-over from other donors' samples. V is TRBV7-3 and J is TRBJ2-7, with 12 bases matching TRBD1. CDR3 region: CASSLGTGGSYEQYF. CDR3 DNA: TGTGCCAGCAGCTTAGGGACAGGGGGCAGTTACGAGCAGTACTTC.